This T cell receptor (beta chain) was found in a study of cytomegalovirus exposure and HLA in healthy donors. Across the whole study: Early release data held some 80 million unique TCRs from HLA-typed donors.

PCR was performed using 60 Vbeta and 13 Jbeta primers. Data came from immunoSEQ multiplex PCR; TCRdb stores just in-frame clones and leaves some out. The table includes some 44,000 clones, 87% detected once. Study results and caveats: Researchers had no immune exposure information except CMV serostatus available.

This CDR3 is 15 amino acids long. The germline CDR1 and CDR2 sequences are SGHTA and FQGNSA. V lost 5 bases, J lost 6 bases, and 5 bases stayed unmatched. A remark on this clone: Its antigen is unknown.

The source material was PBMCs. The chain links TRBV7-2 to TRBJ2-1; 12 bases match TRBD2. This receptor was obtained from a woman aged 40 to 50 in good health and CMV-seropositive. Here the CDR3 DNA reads TGTGCCAGCAGCCCATCTAGCGGGAGGGCCAATGAGCAGTTCTTC. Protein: CASSPSSGRANEQFF.